Detailed here is one T cell receptor beta chain. V was pared by 5 bases and J by 4 bases, with 7 bases of the junction left unmatched. This CDR3 is built from 14 residues. Looked up from germline, CDR1 is SEHNR and CDR2 is FQNEAQ (reference sequence). These data are taken from a study of blood T cells in healthy people across ages. For the second PCR, which ran for roughly 6 to 11 cycles, a sample-barcoded 5' primer and a J-beta primer mix were used. MiXCR, run by TCRdb on the 5' RACE reads, gives a single entry per CDR3 protein. The table lists about 900,000 distinct CDR3 sequences, approximately 49% of them singletons, with 13% in the top ten.

The specimen was blood. The chain recombines TRBV7-9 with TRBJ1-2, with TRBD1 matching 7 bases. The sequence was obtained from a man aged 25-45 years in good health. CDR3 nucleotides: TGTGCCAGCAGCGAGGGGGCAGGCCCCTATGGCTACACCTTC. It codes for CASSEGAGPYGYTF.